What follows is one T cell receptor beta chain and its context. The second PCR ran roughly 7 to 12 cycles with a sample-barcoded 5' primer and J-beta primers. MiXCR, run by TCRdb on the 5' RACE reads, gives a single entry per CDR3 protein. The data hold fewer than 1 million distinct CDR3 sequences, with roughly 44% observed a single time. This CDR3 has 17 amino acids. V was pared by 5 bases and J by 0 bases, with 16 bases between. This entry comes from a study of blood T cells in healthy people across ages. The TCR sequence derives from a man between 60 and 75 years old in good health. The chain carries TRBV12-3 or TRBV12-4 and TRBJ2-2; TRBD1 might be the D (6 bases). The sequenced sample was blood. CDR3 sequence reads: CASSLWGTGTNTGELFF. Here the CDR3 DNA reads TGTGCCAGCAGTCTTTGGGGAACAGGGACGAACACCGGGGAGCTGTTTTTT.